A few counts support the clone carrying this T cell receptor beta chain. Germline-derived CDR1 and CDR2 are MGHRA and YSYEKL. The CDR3 totals 15 residues. Trimming shortened V by 1 base and J by 2 bases, and 12 bases separated the two germline ends. These data are taken from a study of beta chain features in type 1 diabetes. TCRB transcripts that were expressed got sequenced, as all of the isolated RNA had been reverse transcribed. Method: immunoSEQ multiplex PCR; TCRdb's copy keeps in-frame clones and lacks some. The sample consists of 400,000 to 450,000 clones, over 11% of them appearing once. The sample taken for sequencing was naive CD4+ T cells from blood. V is TRBV4-1 and J is TRBJ2-7, with D maybe TRBD1 (6 bases). The receptor comes from a man aged 25-40 years in good health. The CDR3 protein is CASSQGPDSTYEQYF. The CDR3 nucleotides read TGCGCCAGCAGCCAAGGACCGGACAGTACCTACGAGCAGTACTTC.